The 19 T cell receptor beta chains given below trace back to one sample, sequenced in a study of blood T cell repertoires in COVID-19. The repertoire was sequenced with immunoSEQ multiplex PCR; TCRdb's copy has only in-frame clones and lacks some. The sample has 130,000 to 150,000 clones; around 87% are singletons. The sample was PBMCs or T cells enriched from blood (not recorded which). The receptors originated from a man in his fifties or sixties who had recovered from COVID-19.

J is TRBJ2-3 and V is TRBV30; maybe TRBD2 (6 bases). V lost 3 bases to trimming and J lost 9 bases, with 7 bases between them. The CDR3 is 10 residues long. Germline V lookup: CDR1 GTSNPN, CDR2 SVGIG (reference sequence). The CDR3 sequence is CAWRRETQYF. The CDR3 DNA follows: TGTGCCTGGAGGCGGGAAACGCAGTATTTT. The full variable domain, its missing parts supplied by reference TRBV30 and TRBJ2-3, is SQTIHQWPATLVQPVGSPLSLECTVEGTSNPNLYWYRQAAGRGLQLLFYSVGIGQISSEVPQNLSASRPQDRQFILSSKKLLLSDSGFYLCAWRRETQYFGPGTRLTVL.

CDR3 sequence: CASMGRLNTEAFF. Here the CDR3 DNA reads TGTGCCAGCATGGGCAGGCTGAACACTGAAGCTTTCTTT. The J gene is TRBJ1-1, the V gene TRBV27; D is undetermined. The ends were cut back, 7 bases at V and 0 bases at J, with 9 bases in the middle. The CDR3 consists of 13 residues. The germline gives CDR1 MNHEY, CDR2 SMNVEV (reference sequence).

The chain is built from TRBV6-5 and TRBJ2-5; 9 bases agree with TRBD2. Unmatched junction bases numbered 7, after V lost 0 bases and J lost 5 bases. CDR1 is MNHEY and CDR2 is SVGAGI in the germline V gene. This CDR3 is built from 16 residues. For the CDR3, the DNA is TGTGCCAGCAGTTACTCTCGGCTAGCGGGAATCGAGACCCAGTACTTC. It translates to CASSYSRLAGIETQYF.

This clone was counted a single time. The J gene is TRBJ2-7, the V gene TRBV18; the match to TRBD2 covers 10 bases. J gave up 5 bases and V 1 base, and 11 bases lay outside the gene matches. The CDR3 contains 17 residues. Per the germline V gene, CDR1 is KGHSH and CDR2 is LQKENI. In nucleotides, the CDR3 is TGTGCCAGCTCACCACGCCTAGCGGGAGCCTCCCCTGACGAGCAGTACTTC. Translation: CASSPRLAGASPDEQYF.

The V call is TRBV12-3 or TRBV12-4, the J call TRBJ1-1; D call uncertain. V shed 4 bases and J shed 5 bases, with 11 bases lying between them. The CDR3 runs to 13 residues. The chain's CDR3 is CASSSREGTEAFF. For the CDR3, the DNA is TGTGCCAGCAGTTCTCGGGAGGGAACTGAAGCTTTCTTT.

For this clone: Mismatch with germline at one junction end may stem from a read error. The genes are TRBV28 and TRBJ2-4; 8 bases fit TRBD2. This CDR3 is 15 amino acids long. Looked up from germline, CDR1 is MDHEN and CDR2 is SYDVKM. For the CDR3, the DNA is TGCGCCCCCGGACCGCGGGGGGCGCCCAAAAACATTCAGTACTTC. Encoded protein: CAPGPRGAPKNIQYF.

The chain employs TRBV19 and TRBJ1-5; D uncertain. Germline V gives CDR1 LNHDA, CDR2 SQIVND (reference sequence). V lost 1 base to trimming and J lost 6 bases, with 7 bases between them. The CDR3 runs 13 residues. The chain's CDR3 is CASSIGGAQPQHF. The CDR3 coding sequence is TGTGCCAGTAGTATAGGAGGAGCTCAGCCCCAGCATTTT.

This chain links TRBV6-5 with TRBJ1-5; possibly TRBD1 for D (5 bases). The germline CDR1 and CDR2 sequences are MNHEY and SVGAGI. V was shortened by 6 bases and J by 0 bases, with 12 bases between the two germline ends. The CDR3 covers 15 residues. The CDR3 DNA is TGTGCCAGCAGGGTCGACAGTTATAGCAATCAGCCCCAGCATTTT. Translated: CASRVDSYSNQPQHF.

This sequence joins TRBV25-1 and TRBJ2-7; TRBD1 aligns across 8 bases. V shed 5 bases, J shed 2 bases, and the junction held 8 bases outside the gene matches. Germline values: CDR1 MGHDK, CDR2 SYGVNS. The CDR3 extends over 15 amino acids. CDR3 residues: CASSSRDRRTYEQYF. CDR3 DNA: TGTGCCAGCAGTAGCAGGGACAGGCGCACCTACGAGCAGTACTTC.

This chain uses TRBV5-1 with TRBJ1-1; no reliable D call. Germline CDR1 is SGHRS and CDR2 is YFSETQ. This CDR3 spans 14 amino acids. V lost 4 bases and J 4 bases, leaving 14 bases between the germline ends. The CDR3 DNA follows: TGCGCCAGCAGCCCATATGCAGATCGCACTGAAGCTTTCTTT. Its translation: CASSPYADRTEAFF.

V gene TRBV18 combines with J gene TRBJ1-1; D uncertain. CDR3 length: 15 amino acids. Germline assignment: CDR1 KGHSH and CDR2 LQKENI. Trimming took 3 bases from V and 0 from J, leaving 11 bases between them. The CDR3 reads CASSPVRVVNTEAFF. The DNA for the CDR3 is TGTGCCAGCTCACCGGTGAGGGTGGTGAACACTGAAGCTTTCTTT.

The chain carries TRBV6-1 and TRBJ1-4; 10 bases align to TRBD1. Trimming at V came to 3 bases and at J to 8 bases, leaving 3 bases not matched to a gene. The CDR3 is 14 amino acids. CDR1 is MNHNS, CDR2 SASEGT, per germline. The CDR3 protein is CASSEGQGKEKLFF. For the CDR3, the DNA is TGTGCCAGCAGTGAGGGACAGGGGAAGGAAAAACTGTTTTTT.

This CDR3 reads CASTSTGTNQPQHF. For the CDR3, the DNA is TGTGCCAGTACGAGTACAGGGACAAATCAGCCCCAGCATTTT. This chain uses TRBV19 with TRBJ1-5; D may be TRBD1 (6 bases). CDR1 is LNHDA and CDR2 is SQIVND in the germline V gene (reference sequence). V gave up 7 bases and J gave up 4 bases, with 14 bases separating them. This CDR3 is 14 amino acids long.

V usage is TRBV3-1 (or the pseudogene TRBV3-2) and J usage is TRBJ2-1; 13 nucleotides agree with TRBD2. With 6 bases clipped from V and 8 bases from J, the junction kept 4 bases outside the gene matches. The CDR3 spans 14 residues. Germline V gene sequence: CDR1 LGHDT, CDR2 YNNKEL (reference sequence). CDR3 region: CASSPGLAGDEQFF. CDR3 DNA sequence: TGTGCCAGCAGTCCAGGACTAGCGGGAGATGAGCAGTTCTTC.

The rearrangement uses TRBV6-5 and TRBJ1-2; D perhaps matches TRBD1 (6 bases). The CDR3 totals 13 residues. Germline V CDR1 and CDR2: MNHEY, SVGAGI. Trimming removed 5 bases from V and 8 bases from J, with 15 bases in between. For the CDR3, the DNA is TGTGCCAGCAGTCCAGGGGTTTCGGGAGGCTACACCTTC. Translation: CASSPGVSGGYTF.

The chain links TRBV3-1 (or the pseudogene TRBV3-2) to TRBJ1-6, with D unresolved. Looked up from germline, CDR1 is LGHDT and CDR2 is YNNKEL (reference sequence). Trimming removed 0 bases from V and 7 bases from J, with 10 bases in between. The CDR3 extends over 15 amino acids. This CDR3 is CASSQDRGKNSPLHF. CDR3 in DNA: TGTGCCAGCAGCCAAGATCGGGGTAAGAATTCACCCCTCCACTTT.

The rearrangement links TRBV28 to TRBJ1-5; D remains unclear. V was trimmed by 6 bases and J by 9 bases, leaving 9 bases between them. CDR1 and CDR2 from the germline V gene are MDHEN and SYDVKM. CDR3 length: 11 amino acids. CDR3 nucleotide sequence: TGTGCCAGCAGCATCCGCGGGCCCCAGCATTTT. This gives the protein CASSIRGPQHF.

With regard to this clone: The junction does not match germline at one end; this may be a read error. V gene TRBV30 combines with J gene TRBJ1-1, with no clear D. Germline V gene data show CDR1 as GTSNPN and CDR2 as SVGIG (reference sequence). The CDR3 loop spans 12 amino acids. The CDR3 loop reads CAWSRGIAEALF. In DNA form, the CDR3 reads TGTGCCTGGAGTCGAGGGATCGCTGAAGCTCTCTTT.

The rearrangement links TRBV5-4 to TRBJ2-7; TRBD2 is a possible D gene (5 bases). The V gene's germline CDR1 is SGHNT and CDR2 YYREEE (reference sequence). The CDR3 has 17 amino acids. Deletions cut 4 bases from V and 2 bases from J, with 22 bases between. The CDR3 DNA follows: TGTGCCAGCAGCCCTGACGTCCCGGGAAACAGCGCCTACGAGCAGTACTTC. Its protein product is CASSPDVPGNSAYEQYF. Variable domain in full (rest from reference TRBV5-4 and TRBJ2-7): ETGVTQSPTHLIKTRGQQVTLRCSSQSGHNTVSWYQQALGQGPQFIFQYYREEENGRGNFPPRFSGLQFPNYSSELNVNALELDDSALYLCASSPDVPGNSAYEQYFGPGTRLTVT.